The 20 T cell receptor beta chains listed next were all sequenced from one sample in a study of CD8 T cells in ankylosing spondylitis. TCRdb re-derived calls from the 5' RACE reads in MiXCR, one entry per CDR3 protein. The repertoire holds a few hundred thousand distinct CDR3 sequences, with 20% to 25% as singletons. Sequencing was done on a sample of blood, either unsorted or a sorted T cell fraction (not recorded which). The receptors shown here come from a male donor with ankylosing spondylitis or in good health (not recorded which).

The sample holds a few counts of this clonotype. The V call is TRBV20-1, the J call TRBJ2-7; a possible D gene is TRBD2 (5 bases). V shed 0 bases and J shed 4 bases, with 13 bases lying between them. The CDR3 is 14 residues long. Germline values: CDR1 DFQATT, CDR2 SNEGSKA (reference sequence). The CDR3 protein is CSARDGGLTYEQYF. In DNA, the CDR3 is TGCAGTGCTAGAGACGGAGGACTGACTTACGAGCAGTACTTC.

This clonotype occurred a few times. This chain joins TRBV12-3 or TRBV12-4 and TRBJ2-3; D uncertain. The CDR3 contains 14 residues. The V end lost 7 bases, the J end lost 2 bases, and 13 bases lay between the germline ends. In DNA form, the CDR3 reads TGTGCCAGCACCGTAGCTGGGAACACAGATACGCAGTATTTT. Translated, it gives CASTVAGNTDTQYF.

The CDR3 nucleotides read TGTGCCAGCAGTTACTCAGGGGTGACAGATACGCAGTATTTT. Its protein is CASSYSGVTDTQYF. V and J are TRBV6-5 and TRBJ2-3; D may be TRBD1 (5 bases). CDR1 is MNHEY and CDR2 is SVGAGI in the germline V gene. The V end lost 0 bases, the J end lost 3 bases, and 7 bases lay between the germline ends. CDR3 length: 14 residues.

The genes are TRBV20-1 and TRBJ2-3; unclear D gene. The CDR3 covers 16 residues. CDR1 and CDR2 (germline): DFQATT, SNEGSKA (reference sequence). With 0 bases removed from V and 0 bases from J, the gap between germline ends came to 13 bases. The CDR3 DNA sequence: TGCAGTGCTAGAGATGGGGTGGGCGGAAGCACAGATACGCAGTATTTT. This sequence encodes CSARDGVGGSTDTQYF.

This clonotype was counted once. This chain connects TRBV9 to TRBJ2-7; D is ambiguous. This CDR3 spans 14 amino acids. Germline values: CDR1 SGDLS, CDR2 YYNGEE. The V end was cut by 3 bases, the J end by 3 bases, with 13 bases between. The CDR3 protein is CASSGKGRVYEQYF. The CDR3 nucleotides are TGTGCCAGCAGCGGCAAAGGACGCGTCTACGAGCAGTACTTC. The full variable domain, in which reference TRBV9 and TRBJ2-7 provide the parts outside the CDR3, is DSGVTQTPKHLITATGQRVTLRCSPRSGDLSVYWYQQSLDQGLQFLIQYYNGEERAKGNILERFSAQQFPDLHSELNLSSLELGDSALYFCASSGKGRVYEQYFGPGTRLTVT.

This clonotype was detected only a few times. The chain has TRBV29-1 and TRBJ1-1; D is unresolved. This CDR3 is built from 12 residues. Between the trimmed V and J ends, which lost 5 bases and 2 bases, there was a span of 9 bases. Germline assignment: CDR1 SQVTM and CDR2 ANQGSEA. DNA for the CDR3: TGCAGCGTTCACCCGGGAAACACTGAAGCTTTCTTT. Translated: CSVHPGNTEAFF.

This rearrangement joins TRBV21-1 to TRBJ2-5; TRBD1 reflects the table's D call only, with no check against the DNA. TRBV21-1 is assigned pseudogene status. The CDR3 has 19 residues. The CDR3 coding sequence is TGTGCCAGCACCCACCCGGGGGCTTACGAAACTGGCTATCAAGAGACCCAGTACTTC. Protein sequence: CASTHPGAYETGYQETQYF.

The V and J genes are TRBV12-3 or TRBV12-4 and TRBJ2-7; 9 nucleotides agree with TRBD1. The CDR3 extends over 11 amino acids. CDR3 protein: CVSGTGSEQYF. As DNA, the CDR3 is TGTGTCTCGGGGACAGGGAGCGAGCAGTACTTC.

V gene TRBV11-2 combines with J gene TRBJ2-3; D not certain. V was shortened by 5 bases and J by 5 bases, with 23 bases between the two germline ends. This CDR3 has 17 residues. The V gene's germline CDR1 is SGHAT and CDR2 FQNNGV. For the CDR3, the DNA is TGTGCCAGCAGCGTAGGAATCTCTAGAGTATTTGAAGATACGCAGTATTTT. Translation: CASSVGISRVFEDTQYF. Complete variable domain (other parts from reference TRBV11-2 and TRBJ2-3): EAGVAQSPRYKIIEKRQSVAFWCNPISGHATLYWYQQILGQGPKLLIQFQNNGVVDDSQLPKDRFSAERLKGVDSTLKIQPAKLEDSAVYLCASSVGISRVFEDTQYFGPGTRLTVL.

This chain uses TRBV7-9 with TRBJ2-7; D remains unclear. Germline CDR1 reads SEHNR; CDR2 reads FQNEAQ (reference sequence). This CDR3 is 14 amino acids long. V was clipped by 1 base and J by 3 bases, with 10 bases between them. In DNA, the CDR3 is TGTGCCAGCAGCTTAGAGGCTCGCCGCTACGAGCAGTACTTC. Translating gives CASSLEARRYEQYF. The whole variable domain, remainder taken from reference TRBV7-9 and TRBJ2-7, is DTGVSQNPRHKITKRGQNVTFRCDPISEHNRLYWYRQTLGQGPEFLTYFQNEAQLEKSRLLSDRFSAERPKGSFSTLEIQRTEQGDSAMYLCASSLEARRYEQYFGPGTRLTVT.

V and J are TRBV7-9 and TRBJ2-7, with D possibly matching TRBD2 (6 bases). The CDR3 totals 11 residues. With 5 bases removed from V and 10 bases from J, the gap between germline ends came to 12 bases. CDR1 and CDR2 (germline): SEHNR, FQNEAQ (reference sequence). Written as DNA, the CDR3 is TGTGCCAGCAGCAAACTGGAGGGCCAGTACTTC. Residues: CASSKLEGQYF. Full variable domain (rest looked up from reference TRBV7-9 and TRBJ2-7): DTGVSQNPRHKITKRGQNVTFRCDPISEHNRLYWYRQTLGQGPEFLTYFQNEAQLEKSRLLSDRFSAERPKGSFSTLEIQRTEQGDSAMYLCASSKLEGQYFGPGTRLTVT.

V usage is TRBV9 and J usage is TRBJ2-5; D remains ambiguous. Germline loops: CDR1 SGDLS, CDR2 YYNGEE. V gave up 3 bases and J gave up 5 bases, with 11 bases separating them. This CDR3 is built from 13 residues. The chain's CDR3 is CASSAKPVETQYF. DNA of the CDR3: TGTGCCAGCAGCGCGAAACCGGTGGAGACCCAGTACTTC.

The genes are TRBV13 and TRBJ2-3; 11 bases are shared with TRBD2. Germline CDR1 is PRHDT and CDR2 is FYEKMQ (reference sequence). CDR3 size: 17 residues. V lost 5 bases to trimming and J lost 0 bases; unmatched junction nucleotides: 7. CDR3 loop: CASSTRLAGPSTDTQYF. The CDR3, as DNA: TGTGCCAGCAGCACACGACTAGCGGGGCCAAGCACAGATACGCAGTATTTT.

The gene calls are TRBV2 and TRBJ2-1; no firm D call. This CDR3 is built from 12 residues. V lost 0 bases to trimming and J lost 10 bases, with 7 bases between them. CDR1 is SNHLY, CDR2 FYNNEI, per germline. For the CDR3, the DNA is TGTGCCAGCAGTGAAGCGGCACCCGAGCAGTTCTTC. This sequence encodes CASSEAAPEQFF. Together with reference TRBV2 and TRBJ2-1, the CDR3 gives the full variable domain: EPEVTQTPSHQVTQMGQEVILRCVPISNHLYFYWYRQILGQKVEFLVSFYNNEISEKSEIFDDQFSVERPDGSNFTLKIRSTKLEDSAMYFCASSEAAPEQFFGPGTRLTVL.

This clonotype was picked up a small number of times. J is TRBJ2-3 and V is TRBV21-1; no DNA check was done on the table's D call, TRBD2. TRBV21-1 is annotated as a pseudogene. The CDR3 runs to 17 residues. CDR3 amino acids: CASSPTRPTRRTDTQYF. The CDR3, as DNA: TGTGCCAGCAGCCCCACCCGGCCAACGAGGCGCACAGATACGCAGTATTTT.

This clonotype was counted only a few times. The DNA of the CDR3 is TGCAGTGCTGAAGGGACTAGCGGGGGATGGACCGGGGAGCTGTTTTTT. This codes for CSAEGTSGGWTGELFF. The chain recombines TRBV20-1 with TRBJ2-2; 14 bases match TRBD2. Germline assignment: CDR1 DFQATT and CDR2 SNEGSKA (reference sequence). The CDR3 contains 16 residues. Germline trimming cut 5 bases from V and 5 bases from J; bases unmatched to any gene: 7.

This clonotype has just a few counts. V gene TRBV30 combines with J gene TRBJ2-3; D might be TRBD2 (6 bases). The germline V gene encodes CDR1 GTSNPN and CDR2 SVGIG (reference sequence). The V gene lost 0 bases and the J gene lost 0 bases, with 10 bases spanning the gap. The CDR3 is 15 residues long. CDR3 bases: TGTGCCTGGAGTGTAACCGGGGGAAGCACAGATACGCAGTATTTT. Its translation is CAWSVTGGSTDTQYF.

Here the CDR3 reads CASSLSQVRETQYF. The CDR3 coding sequence is TGTGCCAGCAGTTTATCGCAGGTCCGGGAGACCCAGTACTTC. The gene calls are TRBV27 and TRBJ2-5; D call uncertain. Trimming left V 0 bases short and J 5 bases short, with 10 bases between. Germline V gene lookup returns CDR1 MNHEY and CDR2 SMNVEV (reference sequence). The CDR3 extends over 14 amino acids.

This clonotype has just a few counts. CDR3 sequence reads: CASLSPGGDGNEQFF. As DNA, the CDR3 is TGTGCCAGCCTTTCCCCGGGGGGCGATGGGAATGAGCAGTTCTTC. The rearrangement uses TRBV28 and TRBJ2-1, with a possible D match to TRBD2 (7 bases). CDR3 length equals 15 residues. V lost 8 bases, J lost 7 bases, and 21 bases lay in between. The germline gives CDR1 MDHEN, CDR2 SYDVKM.

The CDR3 is CASSLQEASEQFF. The DNA for the CDR3 is TGTGCCAGCAGCCTACAGGAGGCCAGTGAGCAGTTCTTC. This chain uses TRBV11-2 with TRBJ2-1; the D gene could be TRBD1 or TRBD2 (5 bases each). The CDR3 is 13 amino acids. Germline V gene sequence: CDR1 SGHAT, CDR2 FQNNGV. V lost 5 bases to trimming and J lost 9 bases, with 14 bases between them.